The following is a TCR beta chain sequence with its context. Its antigen is still unknown. Profiling relied on immunoSEQ multiplex PCR, and the TCRdb table lists in-frame clones only, not all of them. The data show some 200,000 clones, approximately 89% seen once. The data originate from a study of cytomegalovirus exposure and HLA in healthy donors. Unmatched junction bases numbered 6, after V lost 4 bases and J lost 8 bases. Germline loops: CDR1 SGHDT, CDR2 YYEEEE. The CDR3 consists of 14 residues. General study points: Using the classifier, cytomegalovirus status was reportedly diagnosed with high specificity and sensitivity. The authors listed 164 TCR beta chains as cytomegalovirus-associated.

The chain couples TRBV5-6 to TRBJ2-1, with 10 bases lining up with TRBD1. Sample: PBMCs. This sequence was found in a man aged 25 to 40 in good health and CMV-seropositive. CDR3: CASSQTGGGDEQFF. Written as DNA, the CDR3 is TGTGCCAGCAGCCAGACAGGGGGCGGCGATGAGCAGTTCTTC.